The subject of this entry is one TCR beta chain. A multiplex PCR was run with 60 Vbeta primers and 13 Jbeta primers. TCRdb's copy holds only in-frame clones and misses some; the assay was immunoSEQ multiplex PCR. The sample carries about 130,000 clones, roughly 83% recorded once. These data are taken from a study of cytomegalovirus exposure and HLA in healthy donors. This receptor was obtained from a man aged 18 to 29 in good health and CMV-seropositive. Sequences were obtained from PBMCs.

The CDR3 sequence: CASHRDSREKLFF. The CDR3 nucleotides are TGTGCCAGTCACCGGGACAGTAGGGAAAAACTGTTTTTT. This rearrangement joins TRBV19 to TRBJ1-4, with 7 bases identical to TRBD1. J gave up 8 bases and V 8 bases, and 8 bases lay outside the gene matches. The germline gives CDR1 LNHDA, CDR2 SQIVND (reference sequence). This CDR3 is 13 amino acids long.